This T cell receptor (beta chain) originates from a study of spatial heterogeneity in lung cancer. About the study: Detected beta-chain sequences consistently exceeded alpha-chain sequences.

Every TCR cDNA molecule bore its own unique molecular identifier. TCRdb re-called the 5' RACE reads through MiXCR, storing one row per CDR3 protein. This sample has several thousand distinct CDR3 sequences, with approximately 25% found just once. Described time point: sample taken at primary tumor resection. Researchers sequenced whole RNA taken from tumor, nontumor lung or frozen PBMC without sorting. Donors were roughly 72 untreated early-stage non-small cell lung cancer patients. By proportion, this clonotype is medium-sized. This beta chain slipped into a library made for alpha chains as a stray read, so its size is not meaningful. CDR1 MNHEY and CDR2 SMNVEV come from the germline V gene (reference sequence). The V gene end was trimmed by 2 bases and the J gene end by 4 bases; junction bases not matched to a gene: 4. This CDR3 has 14 amino acids.

Sequenced here: PBMCs, sampled at surgery. This chain uses TRBV27 with TRBJ2-7; TRBD1 matches 8 bases. The clonotype originates from a female donor with early-stage non-small cell lung cancer. The CDR3 DNA reads TGTGCCAGCAGTTTACAGGGGGCCTCGTACGAGCAGTACTTC. Translation: CASSLQGASYEQYF.